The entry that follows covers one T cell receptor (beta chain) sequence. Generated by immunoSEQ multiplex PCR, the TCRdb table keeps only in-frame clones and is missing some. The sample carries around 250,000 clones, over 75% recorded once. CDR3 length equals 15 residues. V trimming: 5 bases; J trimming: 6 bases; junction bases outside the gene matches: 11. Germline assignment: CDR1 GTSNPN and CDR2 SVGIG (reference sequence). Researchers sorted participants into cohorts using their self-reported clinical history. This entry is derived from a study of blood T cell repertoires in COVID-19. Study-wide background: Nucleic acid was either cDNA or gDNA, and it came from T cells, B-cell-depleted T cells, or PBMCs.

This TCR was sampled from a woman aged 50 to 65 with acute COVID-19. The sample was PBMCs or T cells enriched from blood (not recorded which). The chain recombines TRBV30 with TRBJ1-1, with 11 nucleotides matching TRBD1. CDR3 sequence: CAWGSFRTGGSEAFF. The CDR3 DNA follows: TGTGCCTGGGGTTCTTTCCGGACAGGGGGCTCTGAAGCTTTCTTT. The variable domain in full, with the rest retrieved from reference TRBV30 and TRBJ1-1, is SQTIHQWPATLVQPVGSPLSLECTVEGTSNPNLYWYRQAAGRGLQLLFYSVGIGQISSEVPQNLSASRPQDRQFILSSKKLLLSDSGFYLCAWGSFRTGGSEAFFGQGTRLTVV.